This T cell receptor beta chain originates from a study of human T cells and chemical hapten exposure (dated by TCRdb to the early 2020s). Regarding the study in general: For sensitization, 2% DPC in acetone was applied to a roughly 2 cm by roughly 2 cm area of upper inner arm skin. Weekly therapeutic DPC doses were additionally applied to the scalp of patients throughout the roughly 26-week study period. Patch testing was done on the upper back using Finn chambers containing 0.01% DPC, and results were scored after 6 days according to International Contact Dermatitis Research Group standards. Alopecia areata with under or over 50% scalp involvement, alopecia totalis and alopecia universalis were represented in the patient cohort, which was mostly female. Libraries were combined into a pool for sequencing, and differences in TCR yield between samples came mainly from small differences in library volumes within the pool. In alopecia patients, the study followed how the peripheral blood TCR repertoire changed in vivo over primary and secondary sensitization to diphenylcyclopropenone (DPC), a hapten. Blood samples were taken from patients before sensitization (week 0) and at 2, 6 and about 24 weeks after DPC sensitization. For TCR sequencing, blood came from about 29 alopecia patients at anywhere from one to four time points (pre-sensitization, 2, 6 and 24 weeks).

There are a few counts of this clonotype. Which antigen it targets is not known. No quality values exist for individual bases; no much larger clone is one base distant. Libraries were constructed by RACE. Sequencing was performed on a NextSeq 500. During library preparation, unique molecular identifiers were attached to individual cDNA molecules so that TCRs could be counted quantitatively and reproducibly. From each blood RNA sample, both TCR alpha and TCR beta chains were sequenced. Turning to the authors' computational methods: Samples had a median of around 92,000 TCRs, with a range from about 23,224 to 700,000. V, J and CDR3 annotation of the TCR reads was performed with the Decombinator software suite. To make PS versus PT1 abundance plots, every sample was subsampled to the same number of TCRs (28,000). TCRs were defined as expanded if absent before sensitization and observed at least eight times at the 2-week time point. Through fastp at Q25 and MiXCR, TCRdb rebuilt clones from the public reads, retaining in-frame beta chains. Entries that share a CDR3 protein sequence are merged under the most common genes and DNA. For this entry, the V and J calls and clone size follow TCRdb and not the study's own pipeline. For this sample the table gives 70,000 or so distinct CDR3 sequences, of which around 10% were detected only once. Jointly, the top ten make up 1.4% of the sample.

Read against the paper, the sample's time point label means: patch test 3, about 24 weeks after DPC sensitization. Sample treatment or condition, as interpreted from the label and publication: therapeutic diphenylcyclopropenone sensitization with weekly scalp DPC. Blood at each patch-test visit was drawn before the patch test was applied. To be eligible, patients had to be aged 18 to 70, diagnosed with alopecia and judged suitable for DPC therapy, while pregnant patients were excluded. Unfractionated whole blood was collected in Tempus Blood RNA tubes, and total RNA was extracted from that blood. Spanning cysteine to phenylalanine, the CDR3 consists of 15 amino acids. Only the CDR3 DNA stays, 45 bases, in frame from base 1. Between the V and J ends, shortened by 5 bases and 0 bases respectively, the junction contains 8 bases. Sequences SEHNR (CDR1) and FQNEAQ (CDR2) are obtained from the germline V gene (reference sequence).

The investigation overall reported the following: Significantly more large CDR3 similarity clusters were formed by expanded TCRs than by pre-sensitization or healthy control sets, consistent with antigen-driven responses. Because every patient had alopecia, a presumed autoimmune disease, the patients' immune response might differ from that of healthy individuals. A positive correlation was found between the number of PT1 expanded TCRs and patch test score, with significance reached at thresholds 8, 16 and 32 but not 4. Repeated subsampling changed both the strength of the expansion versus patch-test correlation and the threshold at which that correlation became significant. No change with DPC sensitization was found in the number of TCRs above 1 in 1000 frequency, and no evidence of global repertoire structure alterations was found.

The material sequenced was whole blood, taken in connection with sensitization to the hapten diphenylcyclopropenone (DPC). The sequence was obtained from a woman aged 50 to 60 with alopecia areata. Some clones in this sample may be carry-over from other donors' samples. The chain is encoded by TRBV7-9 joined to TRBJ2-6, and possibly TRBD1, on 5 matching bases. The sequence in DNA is TGTGCCAGCAGCCTGACAGTCTCTGGGGCCAACGTCCTGACTTTC. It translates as CASSLTVSGANVLTF.